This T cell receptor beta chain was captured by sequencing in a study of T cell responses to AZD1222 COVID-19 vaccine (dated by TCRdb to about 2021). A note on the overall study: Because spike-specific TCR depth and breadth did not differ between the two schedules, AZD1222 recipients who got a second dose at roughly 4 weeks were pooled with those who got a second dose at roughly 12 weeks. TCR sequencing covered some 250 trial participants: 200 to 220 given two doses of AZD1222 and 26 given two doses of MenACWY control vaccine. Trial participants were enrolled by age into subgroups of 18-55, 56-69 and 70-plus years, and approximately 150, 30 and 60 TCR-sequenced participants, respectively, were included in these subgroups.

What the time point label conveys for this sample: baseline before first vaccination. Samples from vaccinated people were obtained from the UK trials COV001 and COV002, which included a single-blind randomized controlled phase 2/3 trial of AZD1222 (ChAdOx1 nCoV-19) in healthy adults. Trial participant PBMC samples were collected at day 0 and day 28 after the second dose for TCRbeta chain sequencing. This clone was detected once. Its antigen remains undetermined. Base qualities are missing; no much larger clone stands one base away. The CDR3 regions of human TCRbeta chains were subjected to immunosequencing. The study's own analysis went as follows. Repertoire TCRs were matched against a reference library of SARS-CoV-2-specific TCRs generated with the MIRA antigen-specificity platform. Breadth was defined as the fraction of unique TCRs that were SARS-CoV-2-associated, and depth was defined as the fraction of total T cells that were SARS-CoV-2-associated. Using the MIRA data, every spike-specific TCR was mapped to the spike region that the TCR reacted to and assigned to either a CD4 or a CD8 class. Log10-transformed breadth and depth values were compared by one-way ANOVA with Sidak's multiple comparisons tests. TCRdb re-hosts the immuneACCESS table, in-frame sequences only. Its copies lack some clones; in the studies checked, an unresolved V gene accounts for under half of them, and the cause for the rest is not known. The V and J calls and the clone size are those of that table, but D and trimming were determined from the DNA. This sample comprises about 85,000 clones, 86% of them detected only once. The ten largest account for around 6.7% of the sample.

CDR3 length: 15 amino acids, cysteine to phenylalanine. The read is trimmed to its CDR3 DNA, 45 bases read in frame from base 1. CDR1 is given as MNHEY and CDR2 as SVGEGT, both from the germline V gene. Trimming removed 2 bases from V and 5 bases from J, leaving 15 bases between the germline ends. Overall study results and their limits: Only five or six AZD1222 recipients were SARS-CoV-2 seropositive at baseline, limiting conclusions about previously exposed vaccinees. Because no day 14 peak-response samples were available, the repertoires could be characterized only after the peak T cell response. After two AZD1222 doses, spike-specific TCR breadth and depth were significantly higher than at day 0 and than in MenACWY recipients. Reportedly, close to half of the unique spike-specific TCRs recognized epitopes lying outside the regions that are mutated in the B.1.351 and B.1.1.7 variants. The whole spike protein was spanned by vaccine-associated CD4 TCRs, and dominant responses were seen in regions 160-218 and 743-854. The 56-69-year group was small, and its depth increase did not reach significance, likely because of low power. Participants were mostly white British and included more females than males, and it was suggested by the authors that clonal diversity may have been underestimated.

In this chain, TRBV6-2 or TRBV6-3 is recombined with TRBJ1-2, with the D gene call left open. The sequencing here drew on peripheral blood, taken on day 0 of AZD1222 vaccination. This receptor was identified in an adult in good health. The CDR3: CASSYPRQDPYGYTF. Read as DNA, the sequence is TGTGCCAGCAGTTACCCGCGGCAAGATCCTTATGGCTACACCTTC.